This T cell receptor beta chain stems from a study of blood T cell repertoires in COVID-19. Sequencing was performed with immunoSEQ multiplex PCR; in TCRdb, only in-frame clones are kept and a portion is missing. This table holds some 180,000 clones, 60% to 80% found once. J gave up 6 bases and V 3 bases, and 9 bases lay outside the gene matches. Germline loops: CDR1 SGHTA, CDR2 FQGNSA. CDR3 length: 17 amino acids. Sequenced material: PBMCs or T cells enriched from blood (not recorded which). The TCR was taken from a man in his sixties who had been exposed to COVID-19. The chain uses TRBV7-2 and TRBJ2-1; 12 nucleotides align to TRBD2. The DNA of the CDR3 is TGTGCCAGCAGCTTGGGGCTAGCGGGAGGGAGGCTCAATGAGCAGTTCTTC. It is translated as CASSLGLAGGRLNEQFF.